This T cell receptor beta chain derives from a study of blood T cell repertoires in COVID-19. This CDR3 region has 16 residues. The germline gives CDR1 KGHSH, CDR2 LQKENI. V dropped 3 bases and J dropped 3 bases, with 17 bases sitting between them. Generated by immunoSEQ multiplex PCR, the TCRdb table keeps only in-frame clones and is missing some. The data hold tens of thousands of clones, with roughly nine tenths observed a single time. The specimen was peripheral blood. The TCR comes from a woman between 50 and 59 years old in a cohort sampled during active COVID-19. The genes are TRBV18 and TRBJ1-1; maybe TRBD1 (5 bases). The DNA for the CDR3 is TGTGCCAGCTCACCCATATTTGGGGCAACTGACACTGAAGCTTTCTTT. Its protein is CASSPIFGATDTEAFF. The entire variable domain, with the rest obtained from reference TRBV18 and TRBJ1-1, is as follows: NAGVMQNPRHLVRRRGQEARLRCSPMKGHSHVYWYRQLPEEGLKFMVYLQKENIIDESGMPKERFSAEFPKEGPSILRIQQVVRGDSAAYFCASSPIFGATDTEAFFGQGTRLTVV.